These T cell receptor beta chains were read from a single sample in a study of T cells in localized non-small cell lung cancer. Assay: immunoSEQ multiplex PCR; the TCRdb copy retains only in-frame clones and omits some. In the table there are over 20,000 clones, roughly 90% of which are singletons. Here the sequenced sample was peripheral blood, taken before any cancer treatment. These receptor sequences come from a man aged 35-69 years with stage III squamous cell lung carcinoma. CDR3s include the opening cysteine and the closing phenylalanine or tryptophan.

V	J	CDR3
TRBV4-3	TRBJ1-4	CASSTTDREGEKLFF
TRBV15	TRBJ2-7	CATSRVSGVSSYEQYF
TRBV27	TRBJ2-1	CASSLGISNEQFF
TRBV4-1	TRBJ2-6	CASSQDTGSGANVLTF
TRBV7-3	TRBJ2-7	CASSPPGSYEQYF
TRBV10-3	TRBJ2-7	CAIMGGREGEQYF
TRBV2	TRBJ2-5	CASSGGLGTTIGETQYF
TRBV6-6	TRBJ1-1	CASSYGGGPMNTEAFF
TRBV11-3	TRBJ1-1	CASSPHRGTEAFF
TRBV5-6	TRBJ1-4	CASSSRIRGAEKLFF
TRBV21-1	TRBJ1-1	CASSKEGENTEAFF
TRBV28	TRBJ1-3	CASSLRGALSGNTIYF
TRBV6-1	TRBJ2-3	CASSDQGSDTQYF
TRBV19	TRBJ2-6	CASSIFVGTSGANVLTF
TRBV7-2	TRBJ2-5	CASSPRFRGVTQYF
TRBV7-9	TRBJ1-5	CASSLVSGGRVGSNQPQHF
TRBV6-6	TRBJ2-2	CASSRSRVLNTGELFF
TRBV27	TRBJ1-2	CASSRRVLDYGYTF
TRBV11-2	TRBJ2-3	CASSSGLAGGSTDTQYF
TRBV28	TRBJ2-1	CASSLPHRANEQFF
TRBV4-2	TRBJ1-5	CASSQAPTEDQPQHF
TRBV4-1	TRBJ1-5	CASSQDPAYSNQPQHF
TRBV4-3	TRBJ2-7	CASSQDAGIPYEQYF
TRBV19	TRBJ1-5	CASSPADRGKQPQHF
TRBV5-1	TRBJ1-2	CASSDPGGVAGYTF
TRBV15	TRBJ1-2	CATSRDVWAGTNYGYTF
TRBV11-2	TRBJ1-5	CASSLDISGQPQHF
TRBV6-6	TRBJ1-2	CASSFDSGANYGYTF
TRBV28	TRBJ2-6	CASRAEGAGANVLTF
TRBV7-2	TRBJ2-3	CASSLWTSGPSTDTQYF
TRBV19	TRBJ1-2	CASRATGEDYGYTF
TRBV5-6	TRBJ1-2	CASSLDGRGVNYGYTF
TRBV7-8	TRBJ2-7	CASSPGGLSYEQYF
TRBV6-5	TRBJ2-7	CASSPGLGSYEQYF
TRBV7-2	TRBJ2-3	CASSLEDRLRYF